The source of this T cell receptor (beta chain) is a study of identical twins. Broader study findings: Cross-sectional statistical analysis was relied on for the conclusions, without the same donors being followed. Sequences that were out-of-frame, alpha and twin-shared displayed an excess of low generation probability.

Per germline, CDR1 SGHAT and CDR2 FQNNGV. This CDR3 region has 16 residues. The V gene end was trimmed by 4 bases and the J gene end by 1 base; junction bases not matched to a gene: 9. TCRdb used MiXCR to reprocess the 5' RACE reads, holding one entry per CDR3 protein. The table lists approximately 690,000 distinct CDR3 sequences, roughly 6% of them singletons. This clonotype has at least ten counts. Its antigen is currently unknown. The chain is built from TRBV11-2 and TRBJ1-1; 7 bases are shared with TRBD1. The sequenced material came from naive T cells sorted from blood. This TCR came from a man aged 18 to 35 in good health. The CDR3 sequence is CASSSDRRIRNTEAFF. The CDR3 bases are TGTGCCAGCAGCTCGGACAGGAGAATACGGAACACTGAAGCTTTCTTT.